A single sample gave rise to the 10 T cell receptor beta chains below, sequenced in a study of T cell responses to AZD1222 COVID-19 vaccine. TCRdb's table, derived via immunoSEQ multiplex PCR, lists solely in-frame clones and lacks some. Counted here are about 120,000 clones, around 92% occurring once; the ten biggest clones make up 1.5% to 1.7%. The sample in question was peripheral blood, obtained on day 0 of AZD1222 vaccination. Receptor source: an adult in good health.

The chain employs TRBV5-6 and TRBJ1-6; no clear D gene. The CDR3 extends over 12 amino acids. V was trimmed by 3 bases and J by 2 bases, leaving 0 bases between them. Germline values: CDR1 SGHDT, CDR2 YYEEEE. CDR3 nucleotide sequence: TGTGCCAGCAGCTCCTATAATTCACCCCTCCACTTT. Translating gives CASSSYNSPLHF.

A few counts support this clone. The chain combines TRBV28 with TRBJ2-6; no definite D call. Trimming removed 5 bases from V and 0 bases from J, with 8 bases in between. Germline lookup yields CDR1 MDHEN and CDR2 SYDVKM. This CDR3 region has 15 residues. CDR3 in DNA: TGTGCCAGCAGTCCTCCTATCTCTGGGGCCAACGTCCTGACTTTC. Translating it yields CASSPPISGANVLTF.

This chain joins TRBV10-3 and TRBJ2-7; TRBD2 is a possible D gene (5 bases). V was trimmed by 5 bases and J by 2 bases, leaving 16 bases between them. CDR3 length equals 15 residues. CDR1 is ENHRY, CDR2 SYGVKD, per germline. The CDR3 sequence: CAISLSGGSTYEQYF. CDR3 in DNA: TGTGCCATCAGTCTTAGTGGCGGGTCTACCTACGAGCAGTACTTC.

CDR3 sequence: CASSLSLTGNEQYF. CDR3 in DNA: TGCGCCAGCAGTTTGTCCTTGACAGGGAACGAGCAGTACTTC. The J gene is TRBJ2-7, the V gene TRBV5-1, with 7 bases fitting TRBD1. This CDR3 comprises 14 residues. V shed 5 bases and J 5 bases; nucleotides not matched to a gene: 10. The V gene's germline CDR1 is SGHRS and CDR2 YFSETQ.

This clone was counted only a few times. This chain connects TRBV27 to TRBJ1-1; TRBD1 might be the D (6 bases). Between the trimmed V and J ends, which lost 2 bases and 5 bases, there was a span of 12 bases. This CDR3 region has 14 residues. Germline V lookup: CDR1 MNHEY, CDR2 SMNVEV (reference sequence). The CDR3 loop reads CASSLGGLGTEAFF. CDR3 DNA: TGTGCCAGCAGTTTAGGGGGGCTAGGGACTGAAGCTTTCTTT.

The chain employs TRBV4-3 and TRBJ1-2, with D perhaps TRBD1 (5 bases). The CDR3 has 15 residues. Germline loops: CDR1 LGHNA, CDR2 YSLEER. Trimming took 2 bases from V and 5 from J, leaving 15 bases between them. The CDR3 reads CASSQTPTAGYGYTF. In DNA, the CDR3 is TGCGCCAGCAGCCAAACACCGACAGCGGGGTATGGCTACACCTTC.

CDR3 amino acids: CASSPEIQGDDYTF. DNA for the CDR3: TGTGCCAGCTCACCTGAAATTCAGGGAGACGACTACACCTTC. The rearrangement joins TRBV18 to TRBJ1-2, with TRBD1 as a possible D gene (5 bases). Per the germline V gene, CDR1 is KGHSH and CDR2 is LQKENI. The V end lost 3 bases, the J end lost 10 bases, and 18 bases lay between the germline ends. This CDR3 is 14 amino acids long.

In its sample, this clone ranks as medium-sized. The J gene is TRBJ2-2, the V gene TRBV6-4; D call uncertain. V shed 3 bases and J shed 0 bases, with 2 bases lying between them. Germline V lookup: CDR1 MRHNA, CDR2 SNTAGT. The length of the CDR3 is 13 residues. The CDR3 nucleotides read TGTGCCAGCAGTGAGACGAACACCGGGGAGCTGTTTTTT. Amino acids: CASSETNTGELFF.

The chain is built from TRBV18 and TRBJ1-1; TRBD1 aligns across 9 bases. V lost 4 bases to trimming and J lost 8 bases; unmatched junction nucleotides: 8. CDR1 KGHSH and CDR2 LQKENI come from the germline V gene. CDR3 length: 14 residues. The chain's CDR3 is CASSQLGQGREAFF. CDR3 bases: TGTGCCAGCTCACAATTAGGACAGGGGAGAGAAGCTTTCTTT.

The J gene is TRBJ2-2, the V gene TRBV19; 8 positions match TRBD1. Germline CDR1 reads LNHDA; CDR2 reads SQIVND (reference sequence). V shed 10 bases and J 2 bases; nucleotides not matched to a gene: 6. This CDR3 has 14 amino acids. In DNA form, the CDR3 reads TGTGCCACTACGACAGGGGTCAACACCGGGGAGCTGTTTTTT. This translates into CATTTGVNTGELFF. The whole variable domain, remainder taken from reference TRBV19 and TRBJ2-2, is DGGITQSPKYLFRKEGQNVTLSCEQNLNHDAMYWYRQDPGQGLRLIYYSQIVNDFQKGDIAEGYSVSREKKESFPLTVTSAQKNPTAFYLCATTTGVNTGELFFGEGSRLTVL.